This note documents a single T cell receptor beta chain sequence. As yet, its antigen is unknown. The record originates from a study of T cell responses to AZD1222 COVID-19 vaccine. Regarding the study as a whole: White British ancestry dominated among donors, who included more females, and clonal diversity was possibly underestimated.

Germline V CDR1 and CDR2: MNHNY, SVGAGI (reference sequence). V lost 2 bases, J lost 4 bases, and 11 bases lay in between. The CDR3 sequence is 14 residues long. This table comes from immunoSEQ multiplex PCR, and its TCRdb copy is limited to in-frame clones, with some not included. This sample has around 66,000 clones; 88% occur once, and the top ten carry 4.5% to 5%. This sequence was found in an adult who received the MenACWY meningococcal vaccine as a control. The chain joins TRBV6-6 to TRBJ1-2; D ambiguous. Here the sequenced sample was peripheral blood, taken 28 days after the second dose of the MenACWY control vaccine. The CDR3 DNA sequence: TGTGCCAGCAGTTACCCTGGACGGTTCTATGGCTACACCTTC. Translating gives CASSYPGRFYGYTF.